Listed below are T cell receptor beta chains from one sample, sequenced in a study of CD8+ T cells in alopecia areata. The data were produced by immunoSEQ multiplex PCR, yet TCRdb's version contains in-frame clones alone and is incomplete. The data contain 130,000 to 150,000 clones, more than 55% of them singletons. Sequenced sample: CD8+ T cells sorted from blood. Receptors originate from a human donor in good health. The CDR3 runs from the conserved cysteine through the conserved F or W. D genes are given only for firm matches. A clone size is listed for some rows: how often the clone was seen (once, few, many), or a class if it is expanded.

V	D	J	size	CDR3	DNA
TRBV11-2	NA	TRBJ2-1	NA	CASSLSLGNEQFF	TGTGCCAGCAGCTTATCTCTGGGCAATGAGCAGTTCTTC
TRBV27	NA	TRBJ2-6	NA	CASSQGLGANVLTF	TGTGCCAGCTCCCAGGGGCTGGGGGCCAACGTCCTGACTTTC
TRBV29-1	TRBD1	TRBJ1-1	few	CSVYRDRDSNTEAFF	TGCAGCGTTTACCGGGACAGGGATTCGAACACTGAAGCTTTCTTT
TRBV29-1	TRBD2	TRBJ2-7	NA	CSVPVAGRGYEQYF	TGCAGCGTTCCCGTAGCGGGGAGGGGATACGAGCAGTACTTC
TRBV7-9	NA	TRBJ2-3	NA	CASSQEGVGDTQYF	TGTGCCAGCAGCCAGGAGGGTGTCGGGGATACGCAGTATTTT
TRBV7-9	NA	TRBJ2-3	NA	CASSEGGLTDTQYF	TGTGCCAGCAGCGAGGGAGGTCTCACAGATACGCAGTATTTT
TRBV27	TRBD1	TRBJ1-5	NA	CASRPTGGGQPQHF	TGTGCCAGCAGACCTACAGGGGGAGGACAGCCCCAGCATTTT
TRBV6-5	TRBD2	TRBJ2-1	NA	CASSYGLAGNEQFF	TGTGCCAGCAGTTACGGGTTAGCGGGCAATGAGCAGTTCTTC
TRBV5-1	NA	TRBJ2-7	NA	CASSYSIGYEQYF	TGCGCCAGCAGCTACTCAATTGGCTACGAGCAGTACTTC
TRBV7-9	TRBD1	TRBJ2-6	NA	CASSSTGTGVYGANVLTF	TGTGCCAGCAGCTCAACCGGGACAGGGGTTTATGGGGCCAACGTCCTGACTTTC
TRBV5-6	NA	TRBJ2-7	NA	CASSAGQDYEQYF	TGTGCCAGCAGCGCGGGCCAGGACTACGAGCAGTACTTC
TRBV4-2	TRBD2	TRBJ2-3	few	CASSRFGTSGRTKITDTQYF	TGTGCCAGCAGCCGATTCGGGACTAGCGGGAGGACAAAGATCACAGATACGCAGTATTTT
TRBV27	NA	TRBJ2-2	NA	CASSIPTGELFF	TGTGCCAGCAGTATCCCAACCGGGGAGCTGTTTTTT
TRBV5-1	NA	TRBJ2-7	NA	CASSLGPSSEQYF	TGCGCCAGCAGCTTGGGACCCTCTAGCGAGCAGTACTTC
TRBV5-6	NA	TRBJ2-3	NA	CASSPMQQPLTDTQYF	TGTGCCAGCAGCCCCATGCAACAACCGCTCACAGATACGCAGTATTTT
TRBV2	NA	TRBJ2-7	few	CASSPGLNSYEQYF	TGTGCCAGCAGCCCGGGACTGAACTCCTACGAGCAGTACTTC
TRBV25-1	TRBD1	TRBJ2-7	NA	CASSVRDSSYEQYF	TGTGCCAGCAGTGTCCGGGACAGCTCCTACGAGCAGTACTTC
TRBV5-6	NA	TRBJ2-2	NA	CASSLDTGSSRYTGELFF	TGTGCCAGCAGCTTGGATACAGGGTCTTCCAGATACACCGGGGAGCTGTTTTTT
TRBV29-1	NA	TRBJ2-5	NA	CSVVAPTGTQQYF	TGCAGCGTTGTGGCCCCTACGGGCACACAGCAGTACTTC
TRBV27	NA	TRBJ2-7	NA	CASSLSASTTYEQYF	TGTGCCAGCAGTTTATCGGCCAGCACGACCTACGAGCAGTACTTC
TRBV29-1	NA	TRBJ2-4	NA	CSVEDPVGAFDIQYF	TGCAGCGTTGAAGATCCAGTGGGAGCTTTTGACATTCAGTACTTC
TRBV7-2	NA	TRBJ2-1	NA	CASSLDGRSYNEQFF	TGTGCCAGCAGCCTCGACGGGCGCTCCTACAATGAGCAGTTCTTC
TRBV14	NA	TRBJ2-7	NA	CASSQERGYEQYF	TGTGCCAGCAGCCAAGAACGAGGCTACGAGCAGTACTTC
TRBV29-1	NA	TRBJ2-2	NA	CSVEGLAAGELFF	TGCAGCGTTGAGGGGCTGGCGGCCGGGGAGCTGTTTTTT
TRBV29-1	NA	TRBJ2-7	NA	CSAIGLDSYEQYF	TGCAGCGCCATCGGACTGGATTCCTACGAGCAGTACTTC
TRBV27	NA	TRBJ2-2	NA	CASSLYQTNTGELFF	TGTGCCAGCAGTTTATACCAGACCAACACCGGGGAGCTGTTTTTT
TRBV5-1	NA	TRBJ2-1	NA	CASSLLTAYNEQFF	TGCGCCAGCAGCTTGCTGACAGCTTACAATGAGCAGTTCTTC
TRBV4-1	TRBD1	TRBJ2-7	NA	CASSPTGGPYEQYF	TGCGCCAGCAGCCCAACAGGGGGACCCTACGAGCAGTACTTC
TRBV27	TRBD1	TRBJ1-2	NA	CASSSRTGDYNGYTF	TGTGCCAGCAGTTCCCGGACAGGGGACTACAATGGCTACACCTTC
TRBV5-5	NA	TRBJ2-6	NA	CASSLATRGAGANVLTF	TGTGCCAGCAGCTTGGCAACAAGGGGTGCTGGGGCCAACGTCCTGACTTTC
TRBV15	NA	TRBJ1-2	NA	CATSSATGTWLGYTF	TGTGCCACCAGCAGCGCTACCGGGACATGGCTTGGCTACACCTTC
TRBV7-3	NA	TRBJ1-2	NA	CASSSLQGHGYTF	TGTGCCAGCAGCTCTCTACAGGGACATGGCTACACCTTC
TRBV28	NA	TRBJ2-1	NA	CASSFAESSYNEQFF	TGTGCCAGCAGTTTCGCAGAATCCTCCTACAATGAGCAGTTCTTC
TRBV9	TRBD2	TRBJ2-3	NA	CASSVWEAGADTQYF	TGTGCCAGCAGCGTATGGGAAGCGGGAGCAGATACGCAGTATTTT
TRBV29-1	NA	TRBJ2-3	NA	CSVTLSGPDTQYF	TGCAGCGTTACTCTTTCGGGGCCAGATACGCAGTATTTT
TRBV18	TRBD1	TRBJ2-5	once	CASSPTDRELQETQYF	TGTGCCAGCTCACCTACGGACAGGGAGCTACAAGAGACCCAGTACTTC
TRBV27	NA	TRBJ1-2	NA	CASSLGVNYGYTF	TGTGCCAGCAGTTTAGGGGTGAACTATGGCTACACCTTC
TRBV30	TRBD1	TRBJ1-1	NA	CAWSVQDRAFF	TGTGCCTGGAGTGTACAGGACAGGGCTTTCTTT
TRBV2	NA	TRBJ2-7	few	CASSETYEQYF	TGTGCCAGCAGTGAAACTTACGAGCAGTACTTC
TRBV6-5	TRBD1	TRBJ2-5	NA	CASSYLMTGPIQTQYF	TGTGCCAGCAGTTATCTCATGACAGGGCCCATCCAGACCCAGTACTTC
TRBV30	TRBD2	TRBJ2-7	NA	CAWTGGSSYEQYF	TGTGCCTGGACCGGCGGGAGCTCCTACGAGCAGTACTTC
TRBV6-5	TRBD2	TRBJ2-2	NA	CASSSGRATGELFF	TGTGCCAGCAGTAGCGGGAGGGCCACCGGGGAGCTGTTTTTT